The sequence of this TCR beta chain was determined in a study of T cell repertoires in ileal Crohn's disease. Only in-frame clones appear in the TCRdb table, and some are missing; sequencing was by immunoSEQ multiplex PCR. The data show about 3,300 clones, roughly 93% seen once. Time point: inflamed ileum from the surgical specimen. V was shortened by 2 bases and J by 0 bases, with 10 bases between the two germline ends. The germline V gene has CDR1 MNHGY and CDR2 SVAAGI. CDR3 length: 15 amino acids. Input material: ileal tissue. This rearrangement joins TRBV6-9 to TRBJ1-2; no firm D call. The clonotype originates from an adult with Crohn's disease. The DNA for the CDR3 is TGTGCCAGCAGTTATACTTTTCCAGCTAACTATGGCTACACCTTC. Its translation is CASSYTFPANYGYTF.